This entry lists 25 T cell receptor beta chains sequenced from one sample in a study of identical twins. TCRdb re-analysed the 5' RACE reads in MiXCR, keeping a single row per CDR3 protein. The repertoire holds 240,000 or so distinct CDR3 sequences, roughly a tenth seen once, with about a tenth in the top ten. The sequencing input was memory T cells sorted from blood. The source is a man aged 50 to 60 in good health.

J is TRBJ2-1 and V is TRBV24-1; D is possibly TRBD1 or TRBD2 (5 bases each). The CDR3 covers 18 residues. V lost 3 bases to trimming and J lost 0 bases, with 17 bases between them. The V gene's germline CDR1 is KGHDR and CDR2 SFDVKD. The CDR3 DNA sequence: TGTGCCACCAGTGATCGGAAGCTGGGGGTAAGCTCCTACAATGAGCAGTTCTTC. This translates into CATSDRKLGVSSYNEQFF.

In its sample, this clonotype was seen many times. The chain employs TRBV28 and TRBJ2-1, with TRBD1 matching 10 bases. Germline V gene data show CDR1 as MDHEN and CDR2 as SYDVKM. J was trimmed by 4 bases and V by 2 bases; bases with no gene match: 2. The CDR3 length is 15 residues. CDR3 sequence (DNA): TGTGCCAGCAGTTTAGGGGGACAGGGGTACAATGAGCAGTTCTTC. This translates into CASSLGGQGYNEQFF.

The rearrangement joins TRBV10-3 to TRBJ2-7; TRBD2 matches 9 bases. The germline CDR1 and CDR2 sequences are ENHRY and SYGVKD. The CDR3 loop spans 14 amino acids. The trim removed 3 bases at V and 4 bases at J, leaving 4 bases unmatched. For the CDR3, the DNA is TGTGCCATCAGTGAAGGAACTAGCGGGTACGAGCAGTACTTC. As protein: CAISEGTSGYEQYF.

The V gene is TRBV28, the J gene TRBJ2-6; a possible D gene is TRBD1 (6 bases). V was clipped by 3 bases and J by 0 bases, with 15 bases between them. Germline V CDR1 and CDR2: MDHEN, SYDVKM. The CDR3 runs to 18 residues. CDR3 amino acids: CASSLIGLGASGANVLTF. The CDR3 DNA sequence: TGTGCCAGCAGTTTGATTGGCTTGGGGGCCTCTGGGGCCAACGTCCTGACTTTC.

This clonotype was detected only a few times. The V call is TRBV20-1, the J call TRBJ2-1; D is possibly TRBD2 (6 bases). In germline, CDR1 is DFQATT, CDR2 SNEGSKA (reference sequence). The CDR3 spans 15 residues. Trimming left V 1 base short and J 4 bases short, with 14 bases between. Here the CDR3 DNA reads TGCAGTGCTAGAGGGGTTAGCGGAAGTTACAATGAGCAGTTCTTC. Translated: CSARGVSGSYNEQFF.

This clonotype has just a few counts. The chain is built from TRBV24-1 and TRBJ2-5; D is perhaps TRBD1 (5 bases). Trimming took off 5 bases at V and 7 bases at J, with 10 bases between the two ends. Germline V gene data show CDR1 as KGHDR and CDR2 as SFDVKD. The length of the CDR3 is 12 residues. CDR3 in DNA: TGTGCCACCAGTGCAGGGTCTGTGACCCAGTACTTC. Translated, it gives CATSAGSVTQYF.

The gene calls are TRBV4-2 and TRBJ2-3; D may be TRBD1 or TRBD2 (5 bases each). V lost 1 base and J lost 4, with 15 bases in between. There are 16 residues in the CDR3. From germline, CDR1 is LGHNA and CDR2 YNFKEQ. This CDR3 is CASSQVPGRGADTQYF. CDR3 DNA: TGTGCCAGCAGCCAAGTTCCAGGCCGAGGGGCAGATACGCAGTATTTT.

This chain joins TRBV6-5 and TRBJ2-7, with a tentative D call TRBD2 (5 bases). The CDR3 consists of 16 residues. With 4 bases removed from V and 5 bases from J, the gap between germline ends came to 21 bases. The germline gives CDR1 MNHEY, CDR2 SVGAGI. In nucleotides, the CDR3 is TGTGCCAGCAGTTTTGCCGGGCCCGGGAACGGGGACGAGCAGTACTTC. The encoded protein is CASSFAGPGNGDEQYF.

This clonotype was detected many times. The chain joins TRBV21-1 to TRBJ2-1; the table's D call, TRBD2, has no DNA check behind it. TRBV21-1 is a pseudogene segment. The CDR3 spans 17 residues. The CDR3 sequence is CASSTPVASGRVNEQFF. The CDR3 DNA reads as TGTGCCAGCAGCACCCCGGTCGCTAGCGGGAGAGTAAATGAGCAGTTCTTC.

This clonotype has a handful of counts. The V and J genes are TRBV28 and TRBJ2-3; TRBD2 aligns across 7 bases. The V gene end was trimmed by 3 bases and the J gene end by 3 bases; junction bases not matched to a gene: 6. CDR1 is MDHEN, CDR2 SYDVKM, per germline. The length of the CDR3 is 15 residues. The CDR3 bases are TGTGCCAGCAGTTTTGGACTAGTAAGGACAGATACGCAGTATTTT. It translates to CASSFGLVRTDTQYF.

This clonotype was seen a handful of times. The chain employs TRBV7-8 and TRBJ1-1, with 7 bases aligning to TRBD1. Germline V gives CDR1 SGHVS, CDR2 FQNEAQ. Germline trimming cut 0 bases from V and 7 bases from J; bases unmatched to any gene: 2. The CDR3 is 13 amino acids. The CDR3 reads CASSLAGTDEAFF. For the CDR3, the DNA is TGTGCCAGCAGCTTAGCCGGGACAGATGAAGCTTTCTTT.

CDR3 sequence reads: CASSLGTGLSYGYTF. The CDR3 DNA is TGTGCCAGCAGCTTAGGGACAGGGCTGAGCTATGGCTACACCTTC. The chain has TRBV7-9 and TRBJ1-2, with 8 bases identical to TRBD1. Germline assignment: CDR1 SEHNR and CDR2 FQNEAQ (reference sequence). V trimming: 1 base; J trimming: 4 bases; junction bases outside the gene matches: 5. The CDR3 spans 15 residues.

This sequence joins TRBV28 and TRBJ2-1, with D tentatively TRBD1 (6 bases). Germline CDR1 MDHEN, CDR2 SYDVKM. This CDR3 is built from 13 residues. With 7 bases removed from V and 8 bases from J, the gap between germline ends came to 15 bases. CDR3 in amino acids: CASMRGFADEQFF. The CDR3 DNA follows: TGTGCCAGCATGAGGGGGTTCGCGGATGAGCAGTTCTTC.

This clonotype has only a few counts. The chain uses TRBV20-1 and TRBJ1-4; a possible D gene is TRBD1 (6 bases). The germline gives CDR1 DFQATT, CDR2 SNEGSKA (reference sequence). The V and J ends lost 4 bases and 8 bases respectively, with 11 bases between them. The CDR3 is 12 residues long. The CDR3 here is CSATSDREKLFF. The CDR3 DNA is TGCAGTGCTACCTCGGACAGAGAAAAACTGTTTTTT.

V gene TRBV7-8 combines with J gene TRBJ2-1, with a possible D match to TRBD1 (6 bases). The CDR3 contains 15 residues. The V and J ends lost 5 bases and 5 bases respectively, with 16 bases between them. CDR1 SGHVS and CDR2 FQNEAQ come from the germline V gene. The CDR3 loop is CASSISTGLHNEQFF. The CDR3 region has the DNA TGTGCCAGCAGCATTTCCACAGGGCTACACAATGAGCAGTTCTTC.

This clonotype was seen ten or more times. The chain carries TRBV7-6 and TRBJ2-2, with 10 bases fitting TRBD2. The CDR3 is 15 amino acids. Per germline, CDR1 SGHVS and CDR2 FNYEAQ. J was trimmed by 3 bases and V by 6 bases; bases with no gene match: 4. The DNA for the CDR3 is TGTGCCAGCAGGTTGACTAGCGGGTACACCGGGGAGCTGTTTTTT. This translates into CASRLTSGYTGELFF.

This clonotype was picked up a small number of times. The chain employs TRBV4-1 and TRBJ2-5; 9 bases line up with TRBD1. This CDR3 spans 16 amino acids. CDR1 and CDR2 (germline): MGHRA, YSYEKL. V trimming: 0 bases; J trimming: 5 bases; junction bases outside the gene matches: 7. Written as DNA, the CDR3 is TGCGCCAGCAGCCAAGAGGGCGACAGGGGGTGGGAGACCCAGTACTTC. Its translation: CASSQEGDRGWETQYF.

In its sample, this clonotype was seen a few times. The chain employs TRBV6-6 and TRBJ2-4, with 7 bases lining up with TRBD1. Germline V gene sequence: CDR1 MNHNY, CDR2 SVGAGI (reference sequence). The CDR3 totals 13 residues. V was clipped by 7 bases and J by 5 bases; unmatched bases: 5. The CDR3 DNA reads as TGTGCCAGCACTCGGGACAGACAAAACATTCAGTACTTC. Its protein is CASTRDRQNIQYF.

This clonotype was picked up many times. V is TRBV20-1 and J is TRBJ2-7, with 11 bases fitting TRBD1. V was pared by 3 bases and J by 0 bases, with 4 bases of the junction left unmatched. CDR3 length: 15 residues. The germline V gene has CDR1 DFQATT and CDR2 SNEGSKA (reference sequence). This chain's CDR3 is CSASTGTGGSYEQYF. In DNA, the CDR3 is TGCAGTGCTAGTACCGGGACAGGGGGCTCCTACGAGCAGTACTTC.

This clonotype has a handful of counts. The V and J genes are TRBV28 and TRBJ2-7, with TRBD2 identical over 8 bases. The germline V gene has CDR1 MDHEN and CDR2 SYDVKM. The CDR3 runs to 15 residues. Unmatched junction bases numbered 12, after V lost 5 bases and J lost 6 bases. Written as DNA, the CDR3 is TGTGCCAGCAGTGTCCCTAGCGCGGGAGGTGGCGAGCAGTACTTC. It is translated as CASSVPSAGGGEQYF.

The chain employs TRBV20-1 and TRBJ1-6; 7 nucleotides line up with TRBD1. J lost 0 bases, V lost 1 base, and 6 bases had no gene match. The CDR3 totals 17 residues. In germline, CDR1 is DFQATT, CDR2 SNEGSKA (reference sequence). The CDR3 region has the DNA TGCAGTGCTAGAGGCCCAGGGGGTGGCTCCTATAATTCACCCCTCCACTTT. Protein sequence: CSARGPGGGSYNSPLHF.

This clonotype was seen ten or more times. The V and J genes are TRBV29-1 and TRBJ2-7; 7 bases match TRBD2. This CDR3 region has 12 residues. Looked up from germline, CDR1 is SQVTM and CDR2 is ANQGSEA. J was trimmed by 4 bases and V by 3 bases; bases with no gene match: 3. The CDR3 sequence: CSVDGGRYEQYF. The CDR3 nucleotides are TGCAGCGTTGACGGGGGGAGGTACGAGCAGTACTTC.

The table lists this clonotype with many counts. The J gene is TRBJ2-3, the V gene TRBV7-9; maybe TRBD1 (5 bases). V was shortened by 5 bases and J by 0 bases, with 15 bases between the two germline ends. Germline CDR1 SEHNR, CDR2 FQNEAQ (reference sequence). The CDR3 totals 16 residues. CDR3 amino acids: CASSPSRRTSTDTQYF. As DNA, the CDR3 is TGTGCCAGCAGCCCCTCGCGACGGACAAGCACAGATACGCAGTATTTT.

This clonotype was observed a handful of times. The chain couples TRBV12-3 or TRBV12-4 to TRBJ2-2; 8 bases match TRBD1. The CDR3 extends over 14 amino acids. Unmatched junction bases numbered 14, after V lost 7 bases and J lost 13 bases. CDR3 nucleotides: TGTGCCAGCACGACGGGACAGGCCCGTCGTGGGCTGTTTTTT. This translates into CASTTGQARRGLFF.

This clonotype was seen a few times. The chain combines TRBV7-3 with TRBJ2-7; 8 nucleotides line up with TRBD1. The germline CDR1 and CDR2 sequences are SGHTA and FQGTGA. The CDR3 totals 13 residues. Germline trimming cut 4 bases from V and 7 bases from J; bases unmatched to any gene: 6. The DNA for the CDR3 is TGTGCCAGCAGCTCCACAGGGGGTGGTGAGCAGTACTTC. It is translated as CASSSTGGGEQYF.